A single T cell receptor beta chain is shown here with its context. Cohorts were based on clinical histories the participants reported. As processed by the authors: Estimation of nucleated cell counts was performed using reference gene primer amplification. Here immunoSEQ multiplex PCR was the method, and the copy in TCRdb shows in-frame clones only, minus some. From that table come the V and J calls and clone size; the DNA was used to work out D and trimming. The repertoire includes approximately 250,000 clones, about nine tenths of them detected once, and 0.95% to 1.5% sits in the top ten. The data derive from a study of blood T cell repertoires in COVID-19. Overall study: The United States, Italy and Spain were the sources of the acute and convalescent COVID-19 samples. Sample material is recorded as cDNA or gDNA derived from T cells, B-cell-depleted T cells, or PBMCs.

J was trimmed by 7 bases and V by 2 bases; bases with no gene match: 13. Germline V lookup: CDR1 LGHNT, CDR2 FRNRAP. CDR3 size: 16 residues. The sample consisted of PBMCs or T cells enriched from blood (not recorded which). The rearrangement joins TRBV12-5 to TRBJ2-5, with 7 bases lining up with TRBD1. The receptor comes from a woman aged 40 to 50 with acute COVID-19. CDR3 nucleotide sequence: TGTGCTAGTGGTTTGCTAATCAGGGGGTCCCCTCGGACCCAGTACTTC. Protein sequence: CASGLLIRGSPRTQYF.